This entry describes one T cell receptor beta chain. Its antigen specificity is not known. Nothing much larger sits one base from this clone, and base qualities are not available. TCRbeta CDR3 regions were amplified from genomic DNA by means of the immunoSEQ Assay, a bias-controlled multiplex PCR. Turning to the authors' computational methods: Within the assay, amplification of reference gene primers was used to estimate how many nucleated cells each sample contained. To quantify the absolute abundance of each unique TCRbeta CDR3 rearrangement, sequence reads were collapsed and filtered. For each sample, productive Simpson clonality was calculated by taking the square root of Simpson's diversity index across productive rearrangements. Drawn from immuneACCESS, this table holds only the in-frame rearrangements with V and J called that TCRdb kept. Clones are partly lost; checked studies trace under half to an unresolved V gene and leave the rest unexplained. Clonal size and the V and J genes are those of that table, whereas D and trimming came from the DNA. The sample profile shows 170,000 or so clones; 80% to 90% of them were found once. The ten largest make up approximately 2% of the sample.

A second Seattle source provided samples from volunteer blood donors who had recovered from COVID-19. The collaborating institutions used their own protocols to collect whole blood in K2EDTA tubes. For TCRbeta analysis, collaborator samples were shipped as frozen whole blood, as isolated PBMCs, or as DNA extracted from either sample type. From its cysteine to its phenylalanine, the CDR3 spans 16 amino acids. The only DNA kept is the CDR3, 48 bases in frame from the first base. The CDR1 and CDR2 encoded by the germline V gene are KGHSH and LQKENI. Trimming removed 4 bases from V and 2 bases from J; the gene matches leave 6 bases unexplained. This entry comes from a study of blood T cell repertoires in COVID-19 (dated by TCRdb to the early 2020s). General notes on the study: Samples from collaborators originated in the United States, Italy and Spain and spanned both the acute and convalescent phases of COVID-19. Deeply sampled blood TCRbeta repertoires from subjects exposed to, actively infected with, or recovered from COVID-19 were included in the dataset. Where available, HLA class I and class II types were taken from metadata supplied by the sample provider and were not determined by assay-based typing. The material from the prospective study consisted of cDNA or gDNA derived from T cells, B-cell-depleted T cells, or PBMCs. A freely available public database, intended as a resource for researchers studying the immune response to SARS-CoV-2, is where the repertoires were released. Samples were obtained from the ongoing ImmuneRACE study (first 160 participants) and from over a thousand subjects provided by 6 global collaborators. Nearly every sample came with metadata listing a de-identified subject ID, COVID-19 status, age in years and sex.

Study-wide findings and limitations: How much clinical and demographic metadata was included differed by source and by participant, and the metadata was provided uncurated.

The chain is made from TRBV18 and TRBJ2-1; TRBD2 lines up with 9 middle nucleotides. The sequenced material came from peripheral blood. The clonotype was recovered from a man in his late teens or twenties who had recovered from COVID-19. The nucleotide sequence is TGTGCCAGCTCACAGGGTCTAGCGGGAACCTACAATGAGCAGTTCTTC. It translates to CASSQGLAGTYNEQFF.